One and the same sample provided the 13 T cell receptor beta chains below, sequenced in a study of shared clonotypes between healthy human individuals. Assay used: immunoSEQ multiplex PCR; TCRdb lists only in-frame clones, some missing. The sample has about 2.3 million clones, 90% to 95% seen once. The sequencing input was naive CD4+ T cells from PBMCs. As to subset: CD45RA+ positively selected. Receptor source: a young man in good health. Some clones in this sample may be carry-over from other donors' samples.

This clone was seen a few times. The chain links TRBV2 to TRBJ1-4; D not certain. The CDR3 has 11 residues. V was pared by 8 bases and J by 7 bases, with 8 bases between. The V gene's germline CDR1 is SNHLY and CDR2 FYNNEI. The CDR3, as DNA: TGTGCCAGCCGGGCGGGTGAAAAACTGTTTTTT. This sequence encodes CASRAGEKLFF.

The chain joins TRBV28 to TRBJ1-2; D uncertain. The V and J ends lost 3 bases and 4 bases respectively, with 12 bases between them. The CDR3 is 14 amino acids. CDR1 and CDR2 (germline): MDHEN, SYDVKM. CDR3 nucleotides: TGTGCCAGCAGTTTCATCAAAAGTGGCTATGGCTACACCTTC. Protein: CASSFIKSGYGYTF.

The chain has TRBV28 and TRBJ1-1; D gene unclear. The length of the CDR3 is 16 residues. Trimming took off 7 bases at V and 5 bases at J, with 23 bases between the two ends. Germline V lookup: CDR1 MDHEN, CDR2 SYDVKM. The CDR3 DNA reads TGTGCCAGCATTCAGAAACAGCTCGCTTCGTTTACTGAAGCTTTCTTT. Protein sequence: CASIQKQLASFTEAFF.

V and J are TRBV30 and TRBJ2-1; 12 nucleotides line up with TRBD2. Losses at the gene ends were 3 bases for V and 7 bases for J; bases not matched to a gene: 4. The CDR3 runs to 14 residues. The germline CDR1 and CDR2 sequences are GTSNPN and SVGIG (reference sequence). In DNA, the CDR3 is TGTGCCTGGAGCGAACTAGCGGGAGGAAATGAGCAGTTCTTC. Its protein product is CAWSELAGGNEQFF.

The chain combines TRBV28 with TRBJ1-1, with 7 nucleotides matching TRBD1. CDR1 is MDHEN and CDR2 is SYDVKM in the germline V gene. This CDR3 region has 15 residues. V lost 5 bases and J lost 7; bases outside the gene matches: 13. This CDR3 reads CASSAYPDRRDEAFF. CDR3 nucleotides: TGTGCCAGCAGTGCCTACCCGGACAGGCGGGATGAAGCTTTCTTT.

The gene calls are TRBV7-9 and TRBJ2-7; a weak D match, TRBD2 (6 bases). CDR3 length equals 14 residues. Germline lookup yields CDR1 SEHNR and CDR2 FQNEAQ (reference sequence). The V end was cut by 5 bases, the J end by 5 bases, with 16 bases between. In DNA, the CDR3 is TGTGCCAGCAGCCTCCTGCGGGATGACAACGAGCAGTACTTC. Protein sequence: CASSLLRDDNEQYF. Based on the CDR3 plus reference TRBV7-9 and TRBJ2-7, the full variable domain is DTGVSQNPRHKITKRGQNVTFRCDPISEHNRLYWYRQTLGQGPEFLTYFQNEAQLEKSRLLSDRFSAERPKGSFSTLEIQRTEQGDSAMYLCASSLLRDDNEQYFGPGTRLTVT.

V usage is TRBV7-8 and J usage is TRBJ2-2; D is possibly TRBD1 or TRBD2 (6 bases each). CDR1 and CDR2 from the germline V gene are SGHVS and FQNEAQ. Trimming removed 3 bases from V and 5 bases from J, with 13 bases in between. The CDR3 extends over 15 amino acids. CDR3 sequence (DNA): TGTGCCAGCAGCTTGTTCGGGGGCCGGACCGGGGAGCTGTTTTTT. Translation gives CASSLFGGRTGELFF.

DNA for the CDR3: TGTGCCAGCAGTGAAAAGTTGCTCACGCCCCAGCATTTT. Its protein product is CASSEKLLTPQHF. The gene calls are TRBV2 and TRBJ1-5; D not resolved. This CDR3 spans 13 amino acids. Germline-derived CDR1 and CDR2 are SNHLY and FYNNEI. V was trimmed by 2 bases and J by 9 bases, leaving 11 bases between them.

This clone showed up just a few times. CDR3 loop: CASSQYYEQYF. The CDR3 DNA reads as TGTGCCAGCAGCCAATACTACGAGCAGTACTTC. The genes are TRBV28 and TRBJ2-7, with D unclear. The CDR3 runs 11 residues. The V gene lost 6 bases and the J gene lost 3 bases, with 6 bases spanning the gap. From germline, CDR1 is MDHEN and CDR2 SYDVKM.

V is TRBV15 and J is TRBJ2-7; 8 bases agree with TRBD2. The CDR3 sequence is 16 residues long. V was pared by 3 bases and J by 1 base, with 8 bases of the junction left unmatched. CDR1 and CDR2 from the germline V gene are LNHNV and YYDKDF (reference sequence). The CDR3 DNA is TGTGCCACCAGCAGCCCTCGGGGGGGGCCTTCCTACGAGCAGTACTTC. This sequence encodes CATSSPRGGPSYEQYF.

With respect to this clone: Other DNA sequences of this sample code for an identical CDR3. The rearrangement uses TRBV28 and TRBJ2-7; 8 bases map to TRBD1. The CDR3 sequence is 15 residues long. Germline assignment: CDR1 MDHEN and CDR2 SYDVKM. V shed 1 base, J shed 2 bases, and the junction held 4 bases outside the gene matches. CDR3 loop: CASSLSGTGPYEQYF. The DNA of the CDR3 is TGTGCCAGCAGTTTATCCGGGACAGGCCCCTACGAGCAGTACTTC.

The chain employs TRBV6-5 and TRBJ2-1, with 9 positions matching TRBD1. The V segment lost 5 bases and the J segment 9 bases; nucleotides outside the gene matches: 11. The CDR3 extends over 15 amino acids. CDR1 and CDR2 (germline): MNHEY, SVGAGI. In DNA, the CDR3 is TGTGCCAGCAGTACCGGGACAGGGATTTCTGGTGAGCAGTTCTTC. Amino acids: CASSTGTGISGEQFF.

The chain carries TRBV10-1 and TRBJ1-1, with D perhaps matching TRBD1 (5 bases). The CDR3 totals 13 residues. Trimming removed 0 bases from V and 4 bases from J, with 6 bases in between. Germline CDR1 WNHNN, CDR2 SYGVQD (reference sequence). CDR3 amino acids: CASSESGTTEAFF. CDR3 DNA sequence: TGCGCCAGCAGTGAGTCAGGGACCACTGAAGCTTTCTTT.